This T cell receptor beta chain was captured in a study of shared clonotypes between healthy human individuals. Overall study results and limits: The study generally estimated greater richness for naive than memory subsets.

With regard to this clone: Its antigen is as yet unknown.

The protocol was immunoSEQ multiplex PCR, while the TCRdb copy is restricted to in-frame clones and leaves out a portion. The repertoire includes 2 million to 2.5 million clones, around 95% of them detected once, and 0.1% to 0.15% sits in the top ten. This receptor was identified in a man aged 18 to 35 in good health. The sequencing sample was made of naive CD4+ T cells sorted from blood. Subset denoted: CD45RA+ positively selected.

CDR3 loop: CSVEEAIDYGYTF. CDR3 nucleotides: TGCAGCGTTGAAGAGGCAATAGATTATGGCTACACCTTC. V and J are TRBV29-1 and TRBJ1-2; D gene uncertain. Germline CDR1 reads SQVTM; CDR2 reads ANQGSEA. V was shortened by 0 bases and J by 5 bases, with 10 bases between the two germline ends. This CDR3 comprises 13 residues.